This TCR beta chain was sequenced for a study of response to subunit inactivated influenza vaccine (dated by TCRdb to between 2017 and 2018). Concerning the study at large: Deep quantitative T cell receptor repertoire profiling was used in the study to track responses to a trivalent subunit inactivated influenza vaccine. General conclusions and limits of the study: The authors suggested that each seasonal influenza vaccination may recruit only a limited number of new T cells.

V loses 3 bases of germline sequence and J loses 0 bases, and the interval between the two ends is 6 bases. Its CDR3 holds 15 amino acids, cysteine through phenylalanine. Of the read, only the CDR3 DNA is kept; its 45 bases are in frame from base 1. In this sample, this clonotype turned up a few times. The antigen it recognizes is unknown. No base qualities exist here, and no much larger clone lies one base off it. To prepare the library, RT-PCR was applied. Sequenced using an Illumina HiSeq 2500. In-frame beta chains were kept once TCRdb had trimmed the public reads at Q25 with fastp and called clones with MiXCR. Under each unique CDR3 protein, matching rows form one entry showing the most common genes and DNA. The sample table holds over 300,000 distinct CDR3 sequences, of which 21% were seen once. The top ten clonotypes cover 10% to 13% of the sample.

The sample here was PBMCs from blood, taken around 22 months after vaccination. The V gene is TRBV12-3 or TRBV12-4 and the J gene is TRBJ1-6, with no reliable assignment of the D segment. This receptor was obtained from a man in his fifties or sixties who received an inactivated influenza vaccine. Donor details come from another sample of the same person, matched by shared clones. The sequence in DNA is TGTGCCAGCAGTTTTCTAGACTCCTATAATTCACCCCTCCACTTT. Its protein is CASSFLDSYNSPLHF.